The present T cell receptor (beta chain) was sequenced within a study of blood T cell repertoires in COVID-19. About the study: Samples representing acute and convalescent COVID-19 were sourced from the United States, Italy and Spain.

TCRdb's copy holds only in-frame clones and misses some; the assay was immunoSEQ multiplex PCR. The repertoire holds roughly 50,000 clones, with around 78% as singletons. J gave up 0 bases and V 4 bases, and 10 bases lay outside the gene matches. Germline loops: CDR1 SGHNT, CDR2 YYREEE (reference sequence). This CDR3 is built from 18 residues. Sequenced sample: peripheral blood. The clonotype originates from a human donor with active or convalescent COVID-19. The donor label of this sample is uncertain. The rearrangement links TRBV5-4 to TRBJ2-1, with TRBD2 matching 10 bases. Here the CDR3 DNA reads TGTGCCAGCAGCCCAGGGACTAGCGAGTTCTACTCCTACAATGAGCAGTTCTTC. This gives the protein CASSPGTSEFYSYNEQFF.